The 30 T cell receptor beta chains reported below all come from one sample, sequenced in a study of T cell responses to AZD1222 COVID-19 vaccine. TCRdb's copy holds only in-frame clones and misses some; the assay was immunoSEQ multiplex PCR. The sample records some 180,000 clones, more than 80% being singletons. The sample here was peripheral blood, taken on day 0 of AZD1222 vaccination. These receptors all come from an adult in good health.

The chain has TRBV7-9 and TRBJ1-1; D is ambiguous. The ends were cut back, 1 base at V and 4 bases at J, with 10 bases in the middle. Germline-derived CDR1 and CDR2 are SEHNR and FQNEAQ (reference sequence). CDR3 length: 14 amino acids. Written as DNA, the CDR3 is TGTGCCAGCAGCTTAGAAGGTGGGAGCACTGAAGCTTTCTTT. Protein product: CASSLEGGSTEAFF.

The chain's CDR3 is CASSLTGAGQTGELFF. Here the CDR3 DNA reads TGTGCCAGCAGCCTAACGGGGGCAGGGCAAACCGGGGAGCTGTTTTTT. The chain recombines TRBV7-9 with TRBJ2-2; D is perhaps TRBD1 or TRBD2 (6 bases each). From germline, CDR1 is SEHNR and CDR2 FQNEAQ (reference sequence). V dropped 5 bases and J dropped 5 bases, with 18 bases sitting between them. There are 16 residues in the CDR3.

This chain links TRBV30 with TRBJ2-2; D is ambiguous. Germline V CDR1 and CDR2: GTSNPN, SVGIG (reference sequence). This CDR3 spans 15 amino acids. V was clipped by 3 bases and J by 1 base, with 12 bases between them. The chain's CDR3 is CAWRPAALNTGELFF. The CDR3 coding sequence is TGTGCCTGGAGACCTGCCGCCTTGAACACCGGGGAGCTGTTTTTT. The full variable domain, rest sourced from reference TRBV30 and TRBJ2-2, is SQTIHQWPATLVQPVGSPLSLECTVEGTSNPNLYWYRQAAGRGLQLLFYSVGIGQISSEVPQNLSASRPQDRQFILSSKKLLLSDSGFYLCAWRPAALNTGELFFGEGSRLTVL.

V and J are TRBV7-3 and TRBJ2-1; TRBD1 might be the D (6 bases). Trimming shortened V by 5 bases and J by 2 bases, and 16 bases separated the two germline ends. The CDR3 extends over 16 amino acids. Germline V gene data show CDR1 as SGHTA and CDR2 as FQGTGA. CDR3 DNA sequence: TGTGCCAGCAGCCGACTCCCAGGGGAAACCTACAATGAGCAGTTCTTC. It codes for CASSRLPGETYNEQFF.

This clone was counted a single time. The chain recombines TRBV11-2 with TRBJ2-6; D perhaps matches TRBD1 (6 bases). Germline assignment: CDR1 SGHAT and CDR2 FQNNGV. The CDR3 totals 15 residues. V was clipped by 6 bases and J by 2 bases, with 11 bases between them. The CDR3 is CASSPTGPGANVLTF. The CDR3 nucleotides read TGTGCCAGCAGTCCCACAGGGCCTGGGGCCAACGTCCTGACTTTC.

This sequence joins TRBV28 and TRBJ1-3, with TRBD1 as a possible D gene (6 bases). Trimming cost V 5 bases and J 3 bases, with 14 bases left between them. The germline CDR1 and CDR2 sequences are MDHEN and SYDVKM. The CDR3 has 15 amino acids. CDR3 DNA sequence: TGTGCCAGCAGTCTAACCAGGGGTTTTGGAAACACCATATATTTT. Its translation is CASSLTRGFGNTIYF.

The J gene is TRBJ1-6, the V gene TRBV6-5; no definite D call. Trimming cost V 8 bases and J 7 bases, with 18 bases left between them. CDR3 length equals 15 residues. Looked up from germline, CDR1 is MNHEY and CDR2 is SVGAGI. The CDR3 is CASGAGGPPNSPLHF. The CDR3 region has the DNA TGTGCCAGCGGCGCCGGCGGTCCCCCAAATTCACCCCTCCACTTT.

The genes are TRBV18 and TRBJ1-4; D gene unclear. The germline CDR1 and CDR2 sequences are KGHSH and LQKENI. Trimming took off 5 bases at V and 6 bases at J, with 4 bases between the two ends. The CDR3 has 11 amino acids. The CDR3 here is CASSGYEKLFF. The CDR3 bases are TGTGCCAGCTCAGGGTATGAAAAACTGTTTTTT.

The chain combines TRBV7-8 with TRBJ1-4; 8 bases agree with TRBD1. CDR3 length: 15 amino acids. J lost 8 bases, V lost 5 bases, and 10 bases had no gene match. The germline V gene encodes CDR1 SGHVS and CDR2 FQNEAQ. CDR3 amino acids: CASSLLDRVGEKLFF. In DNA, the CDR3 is TGTGCCAGCAGCCTATTGGACAGGGTCGGCGAAAAACTGTTTTTT.

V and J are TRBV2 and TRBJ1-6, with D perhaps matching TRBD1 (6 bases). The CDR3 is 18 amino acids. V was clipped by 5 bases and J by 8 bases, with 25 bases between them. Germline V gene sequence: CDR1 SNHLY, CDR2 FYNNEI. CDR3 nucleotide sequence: TGTGCCAGCAGTCCCAGAAACTTACAGGGTGGGTCAGATTCACCCCTCCACTTT. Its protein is CASSPRNLQGGSDSPLHF.

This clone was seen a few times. The chain's CDR3 is CASSLRRVTTDTQYF. Written as DNA, the CDR3 is TGTGCCAGCAGTTTGAGGCGGGTTACCACAGATACGCAGTATTTT. The V gene is TRBV28, the J gene TRBJ2-3, with D perhaps TRBD2 (5 bases). The V gene's germline CDR1 is MDHEN and CDR2 SYDVKM. The CDR3 totals 15 residues. Trimming shortened V by 3 bases and J by 2 bases, and 12 bases separated the two germline ends.

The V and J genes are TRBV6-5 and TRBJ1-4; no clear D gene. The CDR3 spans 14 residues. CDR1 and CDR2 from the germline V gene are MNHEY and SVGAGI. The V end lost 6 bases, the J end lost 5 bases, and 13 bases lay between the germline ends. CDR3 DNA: TGTGCCAGCAGCCCCGGCCGCTTGAATGAAAAACTGTTTTTT. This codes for CASSPGRLNEKLFF.

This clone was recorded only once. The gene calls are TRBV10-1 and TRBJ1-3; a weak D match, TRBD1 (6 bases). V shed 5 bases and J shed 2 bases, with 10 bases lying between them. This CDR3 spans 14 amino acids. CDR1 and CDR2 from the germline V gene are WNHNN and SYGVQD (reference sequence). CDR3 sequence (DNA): TGCGCCAGCAGTACAGGGCACGCTGGAAACACCATATATTTT. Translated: CASSTGHAGNTIYF.

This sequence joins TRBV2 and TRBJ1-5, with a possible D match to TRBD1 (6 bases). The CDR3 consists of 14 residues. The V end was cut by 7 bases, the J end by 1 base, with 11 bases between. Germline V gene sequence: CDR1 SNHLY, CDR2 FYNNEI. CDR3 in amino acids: CASNPQGSNQPQHF. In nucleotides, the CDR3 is TGTGCCAGCAATCCTCAGGGGAGCAATCAGCCCCAGCATTTT.

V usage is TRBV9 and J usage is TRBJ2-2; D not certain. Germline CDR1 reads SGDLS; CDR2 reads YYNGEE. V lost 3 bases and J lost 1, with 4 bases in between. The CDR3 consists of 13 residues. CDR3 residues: CASSAENTGELFF. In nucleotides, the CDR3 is TGTGCCAGCAGCGCGGAGAACACCGGGGAGCTGTTTTTT.

This CDR3 reads CASSLGTGIQPQHF. As DNA, the CDR3 is TGTGCCAGCAGCCTGGGGACAGGGATTCAGCCCCAGCATTTT. This chain links TRBV3-1 (or the pseudogene TRBV3-2) with TRBJ1-5, with 9 bases matching TRBD1. The CDR3 covers 14 residues. Trimming at V came to 4 bases and at J to 6 bases, leaving 4 bases not matched to a gene. In germline, CDR1 is LGHDT, CDR2 YNNKEL (reference sequence).

CDR3 sequence: CASSQATENSPLHF. The CDR3 DNA reads TGTGCCAGCAGCCAGGCGACAGAGAATTCACCCCTCCACTTT. The chain uses TRBV3-1 (or the pseudogene TRBV3-2) and TRBJ1-6; the D gene is possibly TRBD1 (5 bases). The CDR3 covers 14 residues. CDR1 is LGHDT and CDR2 is YNNKEL in the germline V gene (reference sequence). V lost 3 bases to trimming and J lost 7 bases, with 10 bases between them.

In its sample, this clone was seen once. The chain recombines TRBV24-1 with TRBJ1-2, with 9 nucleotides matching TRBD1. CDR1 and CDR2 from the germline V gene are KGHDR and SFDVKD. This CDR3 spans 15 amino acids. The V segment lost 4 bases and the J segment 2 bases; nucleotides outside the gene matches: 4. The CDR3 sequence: CATSDSGQGNYGYTF. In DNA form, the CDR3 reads TGTGCCACCAGTGACTCGGGACAGGGCAACTATGGCTACACCTTC.

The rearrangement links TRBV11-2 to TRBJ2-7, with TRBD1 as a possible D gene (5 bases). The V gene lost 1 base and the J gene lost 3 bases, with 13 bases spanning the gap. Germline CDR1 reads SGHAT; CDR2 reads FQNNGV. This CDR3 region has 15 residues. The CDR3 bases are TGTGCCAGCAGCTTAGCAAGGGGCTTAGTCTACGAGCAGTACTTC. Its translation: CASSLARGLVYEQYF.

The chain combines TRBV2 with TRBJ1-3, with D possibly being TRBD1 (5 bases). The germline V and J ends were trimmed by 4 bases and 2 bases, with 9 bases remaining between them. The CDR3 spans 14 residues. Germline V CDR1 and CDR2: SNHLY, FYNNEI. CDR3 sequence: CASSGGDPGNTIYF. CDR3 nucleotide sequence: TGTGCCAGCAGTGGGGGGGACCCTGGAAACACCATATATTTT. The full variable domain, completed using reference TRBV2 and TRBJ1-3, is EPEVTQTPSHQVTQMGQEVILRCVPISNHLYFYWYRQILGQKVEFLVSFYNNEISEKSEIFDDQFSVERPDGSNFTLKIRSTKLEDSAMYFCASSGGDPGNTIYFGEGSWLTVV.

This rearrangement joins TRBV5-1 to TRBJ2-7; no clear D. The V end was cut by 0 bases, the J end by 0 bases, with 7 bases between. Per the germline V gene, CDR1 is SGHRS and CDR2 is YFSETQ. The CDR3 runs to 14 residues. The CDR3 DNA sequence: TGCGCCAGCAGCTTGGAGGCCACCTCCTACGAGCAGTACTTC. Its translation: CASSLEATSYEQYF.

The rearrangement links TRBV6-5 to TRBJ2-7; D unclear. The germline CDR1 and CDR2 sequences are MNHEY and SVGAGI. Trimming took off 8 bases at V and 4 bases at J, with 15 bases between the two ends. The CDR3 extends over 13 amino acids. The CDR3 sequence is CASAPTRGYEQYF. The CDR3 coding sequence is TGTGCCAGCGCCCCAACTCGAGGATACGAGCAGTACTTC.

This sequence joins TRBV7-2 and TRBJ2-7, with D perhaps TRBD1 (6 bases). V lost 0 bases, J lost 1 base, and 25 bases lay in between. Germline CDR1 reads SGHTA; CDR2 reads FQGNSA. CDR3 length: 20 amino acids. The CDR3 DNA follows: TGTGCCAGCAGCTTAGCGCTAAATGGGGACACAATATATGGGTCCTACGAGCAGTACTTC. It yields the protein CASSLALNGDTIYGSYEQYF.

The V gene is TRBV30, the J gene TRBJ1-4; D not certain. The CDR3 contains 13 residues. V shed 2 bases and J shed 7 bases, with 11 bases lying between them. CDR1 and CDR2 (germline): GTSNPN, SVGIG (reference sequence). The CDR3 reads CAWSLGVAEKLFF. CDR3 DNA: TGTGCCTGGAGTTTGGGTGTCGCTGAAAAACTGTTTTTT.

The CDR3 DNA is TGTGCCAGCTCAGGGGGCATGAACACTGAAGCTTTCTTT. Protein: CASSGGMNTEAFF. The chain joins TRBV11-3 to TRBJ1-1; 8 bases line up with TRBD1. The V gene end was trimmed by 8 bases and the J gene end by 0 bases; junction bases not matched to a gene: 2. The germline gives CDR1 SGHNT, CDR2 YENEEA. The CDR3 has 13 residues.

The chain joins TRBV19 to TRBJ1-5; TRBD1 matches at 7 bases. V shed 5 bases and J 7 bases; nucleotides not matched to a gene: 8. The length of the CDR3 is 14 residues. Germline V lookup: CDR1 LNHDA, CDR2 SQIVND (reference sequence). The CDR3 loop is CASSQLGGGQPQHF. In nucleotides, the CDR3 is TGTGCCAGTAGTCAACTAGGGGGCGGCCAGCCCCAGCATTTT.

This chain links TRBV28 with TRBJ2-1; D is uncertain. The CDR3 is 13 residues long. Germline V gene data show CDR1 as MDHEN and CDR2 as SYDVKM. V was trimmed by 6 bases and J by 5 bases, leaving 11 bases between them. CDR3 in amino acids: CASSKLVHNEQFF. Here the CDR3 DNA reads TGTGCCAGCAGCAAATTAGTGCACAATGAGCAGTTCTTC.

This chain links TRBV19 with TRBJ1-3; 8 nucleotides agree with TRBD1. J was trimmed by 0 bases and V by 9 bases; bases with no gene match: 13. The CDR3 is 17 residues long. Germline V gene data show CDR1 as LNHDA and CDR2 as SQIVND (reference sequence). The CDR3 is CASRSGTGPFSGNTIYF. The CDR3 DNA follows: TGTGCCAGCCGGTCCGGGACAGGTCCCTTCTCTGGAAACACCATATATTTT.

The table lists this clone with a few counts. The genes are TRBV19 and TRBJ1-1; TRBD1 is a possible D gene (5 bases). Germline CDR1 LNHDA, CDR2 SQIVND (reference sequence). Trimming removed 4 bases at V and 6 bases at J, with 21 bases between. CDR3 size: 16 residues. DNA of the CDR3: TGTGCCAGTAGTAGCACACCTCTCGAGGGGCCGGCTGAAGCTTTCTTT. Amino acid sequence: CASSSTPLEGPAEAFF.

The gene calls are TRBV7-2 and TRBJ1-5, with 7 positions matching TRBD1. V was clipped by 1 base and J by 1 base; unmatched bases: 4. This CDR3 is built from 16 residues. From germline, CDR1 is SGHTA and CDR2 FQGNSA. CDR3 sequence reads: CASSLGRQGSNQPQHF. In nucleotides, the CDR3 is TGTGCCAGCAGCTTAGGTAGACAGGGCAGCAATCAGCCCCAGCATTTT.